These 19 T cell receptor beta chains were sequenced from one sample in a study of blood T cell repertoires in COVID-19. Sequencing was performed with immunoSEQ multiplex PCR; in TCRdb, only in-frame clones are kept and a portion is missing. The sample has approximately 50,000 clones; around 85% are singletons. Input material: peripheral blood. The receptor set was obtained from a human donor in a cohort sampled during active COVID-19.

The chain joins TRBV14 to TRBJ2-7; a possible D gene is TRBD2 (6 bases). Germline V gives CDR1 SGHDN, CDR2 FVKESK. The CDR3 spans 13 residues. V gave up 5 bases and J gave up 3 bases, with 11 bases separating them. The CDR3 region has the DNA TGTGCCAGCAGCAAACTAGCCGGCTACGAGCAGTACTTC. It encodes CASSKLAGYEQYF.

The rearrangement joins TRBV5-4 to TRBJ1-2; TRBD1 matches at 10 bases. V was pared by 2 bases and J by 6 bases, with 4 bases of the junction left unmatched. Germline lookup yields CDR1 SGHNT and CDR2 YYREEE (reference sequence). The CDR3 consists of 14 residues. In DNA, the CDR3 is TGTGCCAGCAGCTTAGGAGGGACAGGGGATGGCTACACCTTC. Protein product: CASSLGGTGDGYTF.

This clone was seen at least ten times. The rearrangement links TRBV28 to TRBJ2-2; 8 nucleotides match TRBD1. The V gene's germline CDR1 is MDHEN and CDR2 SYDVKM. The V gene end was trimmed by 4 bases and the J gene end by 7 bases; junction bases not matched to a gene: 8. The CDR3 contains 15 residues. The CDR3 spells CASSSGQGLSGELFF. The CDR3, as DNA: TGTGCCAGCAGTTCCGGACAGGGTCTTAGCGGGGAGCTGTTTTTT. The whole variable domain, filled in from reference TRBV28 and TRBJ2-2, reads DVKVTQSSRYLVKRTGEKVFLECVQDMDHENMFWYRQDPGLGLRLIYFSYDVKMKEKGDIPEGYSVSREKKERFSLILESASTNQTSMYLCASSSGQGLSGELFFGEGSRLTVL.

This clone was picked up a small number of times. The chain combines TRBV10-3 with TRBJ2-7, with 10 bases matching TRBD2. Unmatched junction bases numbered 7, after V lost 1 base and J lost 7 bases. CDR3 length: 15 residues. The germline gives CDR1 ENHRY, CDR2 SYGVKD. CDR3 residues: CAISELVAGGGEQYF. CDR3 nucleotide sequence: TGTGCCATCAGTGAGTTGGTAGCGGGAGGAGGGGAGCAGTACTTC.

The chain recombines TRBV30 with TRBJ1-6; 7 nucleotides align to TRBD1. This CDR3 has 18 amino acids. Germline V gives CDR1 GTSNPN, CDR2 SVGIG (reference sequence). V dropped 2 bases and J dropped 0; count of bases not matched to a gene: 10. The CDR3, as DNA: TGTGCCTGGAGTTTAAGCCGGGACAGAGACTCCTATAATTCACCCCTCCACTTT. Protein sequence: CAWSLSRDRDSYNSPLHF. Together with reference TRBV30 and TRBJ1-6, the CDR3 gives the full variable domain: SQTIHQWPATLVQPVGSPLSLECTVEGTSNPNLYWYRQAAGRGLQLLFYSVGIGQISSEVPQNLSASRPQDRQFILSSKKLLLSDSGFYLCAWSLSRDRDSYNSPLHFGNGTRLTVT.

V and J are TRBV3-1 (or the pseudogene TRBV3-2) and TRBJ1-1; 11 nucleotides match TRBD1. CDR3 size: 14 residues. After removal of 4 bases from V and 7 bases from J, the junction contained 5 bases not matched to a gene. The germline V gene encodes CDR1 LGHDT and CDR2 YNNKEL (reference sequence). This CDR3 reads CASSLGQGASEAFF. The CDR3 DNA reads TGTGCCAGCAGCCTCGGACAGGGGGCAAGTGAAGCTTTCTTT.

The chain couples TRBV6-5 to TRBJ2-7, with 10 bases fitting TRBD2. CDR3 size: 15 residues. Looked up from germline, CDR1 is MNHEY and CDR2 is SVGAGI. Trimming at V came to 5 bases and at J to 3 bases, leaving 7 bases not matched to a gene. CDR3 sequence reads: CASSNPSGSIYEQYF. CDR3 DNA sequence: TGTGCCAGCAGTAACCCTAGCGGGAGTATCTACGAGCAGTACTTC.

The chain employs TRBV19 and TRBJ2-7; 10 bases align to TRBD1. The CDR3 totals 14 residues. The germline V gene has CDR1 LNHDA and CDR2 SQIVND (reference sequence). With V trimmed by 4 bases and J by 3 bases, 3 bases remained unmatched. Written as DNA, the CDR3 is TGTGCCAGTAGTACAGGACAGGGGGTCTACGAGCAGTACTTC. Translating it yields CASSTGQGVYEQYF.

The V gene is TRBV6-5, the J gene TRBJ2-7; 10 positions match TRBD2. The J segment lost 2 bases and the V segment lost 6 bases, leaving 7 bases of the junction unmatched. The CDR3 has 15 amino acids. Germline V lookup: CDR1 MNHEY, CDR2 SVGAGI. The CDR3 sequence: CASSRPLAGAYEQYF. The CDR3 DNA is TGTGCCAGCAGCCGCCCCCTAGCGGGGGCCTACGAGCAGTACTTC.

This clone was picked up one time. The chain combines TRBV3-1 (or the pseudogene TRBV3-2) with TRBJ2-3; 7 bases fit TRBD1. Germline V gene lookup returns CDR1 LGHDT and CDR2 YNNKEL (reference sequence). CDR3 length: 15 residues. The V gene end was trimmed by 0 bases and the J gene end by 9 bases; junction bases not matched to a gene: 9. CDR3: CASSQDPGQSDTQYF. The CDR3 coding sequence is TGTGCCAGCAGCCAAGATCCGGGACAGAGCGACACGCAGTATTTT.

This clone appeared once. The V and J genes are TRBV14 and TRBJ1-6; the match to TRBD1 covers 7 bases. The germline V gene encodes CDR1 SGHDN and CDR2 FVKESK. This CDR3 region has 16 residues. Germline trimming cut 1 base from V and 2 bases from J; bases unmatched to any gene: 2. CDR3 region: CASSQGGQTYNSPLHF. In DNA, the CDR3 is TGTGCCAGCAGCCAAGGGGGACAGACCTATAATTCACCCCTCCACTTT. Variable domain in full (rest from reference TRBV14 and TRBJ1-6): EAGVTQFPSHSVIEKGQTVTLRCDPISGHDNLYWYRRVMGKEIKFLLHFVKESKQDESGMPNNRFLAERTGGTYSTLKVQPAELEDSGVYFCASSQGGQTYNSPLHFGNGTRLTVT.

J is TRBJ1-2 and V is TRBV25-1; no clear D. Trimming removed 9 bases from V and 0 bases from J, with 11 bases in between. CDR1 and CDR2 (germline): MGHDK, SYGVNS. The CDR3 loop spans 13 amino acids. The CDR3 is CASQLDSNYGYTF. The DNA of the CDR3 is TGTGCCAGTCAGCTCGACTCTAACTATGGCTACACCTTC.

The rearrangement uses TRBV18 and TRBJ2-5; tentative D call: TRBD2 (6 bases). Deletions cut 3 bases from V and 1 base from J, with 6 bases between. Germline V gene lookup returns CDR1 KGHSH and CDR2 LQKENI. CDR3 length: 13 residues. The CDR3 DNA reads TGTGCCAGCTCACCTAGCGGCCAAGAGACCCAGTACTTC. Amino acids: CASSPSGQETQYF.

This clone showed up just once. The rearrangement links TRBV6-5 to TRBJ1-1, with TRBD1 matching over 7 bases. V dropped 5 bases and J dropped 4; count of bases not matched to a gene: 7. The CDR3 is made up of 14 amino acids. Germline V gene data show CDR1 as MNHEY and CDR2 as SVGAGI. Here the CDR3 DNA reads TGTGCCAGCAGTATACAGGGGTTTGTCACTGAAGCTTTCTTT. As protein: CASSIQGFVTEAFF.

This clone appeared a few times. J is TRBJ1-3 and V is TRBV19; tentative D call: TRBD1 (5 bases). Germline CDR1 reads LNHDA; CDR2 reads SQIVND (reference sequence). V shed 3 bases and J shed 2 bases, with 8 bases lying between them. The CDR3 runs 14 residues. CDR3 DNA sequence: TGTGCCAGTAGTATGACAGCTACTGGAAACACCATATATTTT. Amino acids: CASSMTATGNTIYF.

The chain recombines TRBV7-9 with TRBJ1-1; D remains ambiguous. Looked up from germline, CDR1 is SEHNR and CDR2 is FQNEAQ (reference sequence). The CDR3 extends over 14 amino acids. Trimming took 5 bases from V and 2 from J, leaving 12 bases between them. The CDR3 sequence is CASSTPTPNTEAFF. The DNA of the CDR3 is TGTGCCAGCAGCACCCCGACACCCAACACTGAAGCTTTCTTT.

The chain is built from TRBV5-4 and TRBJ1-3; the D gene is possibly TRBD1 (5 bases). The CDR3 has 16 amino acids. Between the trimmed V and J ends, which lost 0 bases and 0 bases, there was a span of 10 bases. In germline, CDR1 is SGHNT, CDR2 YYREEE (reference sequence). The CDR3 region is CASSLGAGVSGNTIYF. CDR3 DNA: TGTGCCAGCAGCTTGGGTGCGGGGGTCTCTGGAAACACCATATATTTT.

The chain joins TRBV3-1 (or the pseudogene TRBV3-2) to TRBJ1-6; maybe TRBD1 (5 bases). Per the germline V gene, CDR1 is LGHDT and CDR2 is YNNKEL (reference sequence). Trimming removed 2 bases from V and 5 bases from J, with 7 bases in between. CDR3 size: 14 residues. CDR3 in amino acids: CASSQRQNNSPLHF. The CDR3 DNA reads TGTGCCAGCAGCCAAAGACAGAATAATTCACCCCTCCACTTT.

This chain uses TRBV7-9 with TRBJ1-5; D may be TRBD1 (5 bases). This CDR3 spans 12 amino acids. Trimming cost V 3 bases and J 8 bases, with 8 bases left between them. The V gene's germline CDR1 is SEHNR and CDR2 FQNEAQ (reference sequence). The CDR3 spells CASSFGGEPQHF. The CDR3 DNA reads TGTGCCAGCAGCTTCGGGGGGGAGCCCCAGCATTTT.